What follows are 22 T cell receptor beta chains derived from one specimen sequenced in a study of T cells in localized non-small cell lung cancer. Profiling relied on immunoSEQ multiplex PCR, and the TCRdb table lists in-frame clones only, not all of them. The profile shows about 2,700 clones, 20% to 30% of them singletons. The source material was lung tumor tissue, sampled before any cancer treatment. The receptors derive from a male donor older than 55 with stage I lung adenocarcinoma.

This clone was counted between two and nine times. The V and J genes are TRBV12-2 and TRBJ1-2; the D call in the table, TRBD1, was not verified against the DNA. TRBV12-2 is marked as a pseudogene. The CDR3 length is 15 residues. The CDR3 nucleotides are TGTGCCGGGAGACAGGGTGTTAATTCTGACTATGGCTACACCTTC. Encoded protein: CAGRQGVNSDYGYTF.

This rearrangement joins TRBV9 to TRBJ2-5; unclear D gene. CDR1 is SGDLS, CDR2 YYNGEE, per germline. Trimming cost V 1 base and J 2 bases, with 9 bases left between them. The CDR3 has 14 amino acids. The CDR3 loop reads CASSVLGWQETQYF. The CDR3 DNA sequence: TGTGCCAGCAGCGTACTAGGGTGGCAAGAGACCCAGTACTTC.

This clone was detected only a few times. The gene calls are TRBV11-3 and TRBJ1-4; 7 nucleotides agree with TRBD1. Trimming at V came to 3 bases and at J to 4 bases, leaving 2 bases not matched to a gene. The CDR3 loop spans 14 amino acids. Germline loops: CDR1 SGHNT, CDR2 YENEEA. Here the CDR3 reads CASSFDRDNEKLFF. In DNA form, the CDR3 reads TGTGCCAGCAGCTTCGACAGGGATAATGAAAAACTGTTTTTT.

This clone was seen a handful of times. This chain links TRBV6-8 with TRBJ1-5, with TRBD1 matching 8 bases. The junction had 8 bases not matched to a gene; V was cut back by 7 bases and J by 0 bases. This CDR3 comprises 16 residues. Germline CDR1 MNHGY, CDR2 SAAAGT. CDR3 sequence (DNA): TGTGCCAGCATCGCTTCAGGGGGCCTTAGCAATCAGCCCCAGCATTTT. This translates into CASIASGGLSNQPQHF.

This chain joins TRBV19 and TRBJ2-5; tentatively, D is TRBD1 or TRBD2 (6 bases each). With 6 bases removed from V and 2 bases from J, the gap between germline ends came to 16 bases. CDR1 and CDR2 from the germline V gene are LNHDA and SQIVND (reference sequence). This CDR3 region has 15 residues. In nucleotides, the CDR3 is TGTGCCAGTAGGCAATCCTCGGGGGCTCAAGAGACCCAGTACTTC. Its protein product is CASRQSSGAQETQYF.

This clone appeared a few times. The chain links TRBV6-8 to TRBJ2-1; D ambiguous. Germline V gene data show CDR1 as MNHGY and CDR2 as SAAAGT. Trimming took 2 bases from V and 7 from J, leaving 21 bases between them. This CDR3 has 17 amino acids. The CDR3 loop reads CASSYPPRAIGGNEQFF. As DNA, the CDR3 is TGTGCCAGCAGTTACCCTCCTCGCGCGATCGGTGGAAATGAGCAGTTCTTC.

This clone was counted a few times. V is TRBV11-3 and J is TRBJ2-3; D perhaps matches TRBD1 (6 bases). Trimming took off 2 bases at V and 7 bases at J, with 19 bases between the two ends. Germline assignment: CDR1 SGHNT and CDR2 YENEEA. The CDR3 is made up of 16 amino acids. CDR3 bases: TGTGCCAGCAGCTTATCCCTGACAGGAGTCACGAATACGCAGTATTTT. It is translated as CASSLSLTGVTNTQYF.

J is TRBJ2-1 and V is TRBV18, with 15 bases identical to TRBD2. This CDR3 region has 16 residues. Germline-derived CDR1 and CDR2 are KGHSH and LQKENI. V gave up 2 bases and J gave up 9 bases; unmatched junction bases: 5. This chain's CDR3 is CASSPGLAGGSSEQFF. CDR3 DNA sequence: TGTGCCAGCTCACCAGGACTAGCGGGAGGGTCGTCTGAGCAGTTCTTC.

The rearrangement uses TRBV2 and TRBJ1-2, with D tentatively TRBD1 (6 bases). Trimming shortened V by 10 bases and J by 4 bases, and 19 bases separated the two germline ends. The CDR3 is 14 residues long. Germline V gives CDR1 SNHLY, CDR2 FYNNEI. This CDR3 reads CATRWGQTFYGYTF. CDR3 sequence (DNA): TGTGCCACACGATGGGGACAAACTTTCTATGGCTACACCTTC. Combining the CDR3 with reference TRBV2 and TRBJ1-2 gives the whole variable domain EPEVTQTPSHQVTQMGQEVILRCVPISNHLYFYWYRQILGQKVEFLVSFYNNEISEKSEIFDDQFSVERPDGSNFTLKIRSTKLEDSAMYFCATRWGQTFYGYTFGSGTRLTVV.

This clone was picked up a small number of times. V gene TRBV19 combines with J gene TRBJ2-7; 14 bases map to TRBD2. CDR1 is LNHDA and CDR2 is SQIVND in the germline V gene (reference sequence). V was pared by 4 bases and J by 7 bases, with 6 bases of the junction left unmatched. The CDR3 extends over 15 amino acids. The CDR3 coding sequence is TGTGCCAGTAGTAAGGGGACTAGCGGGAGAGGTGAGCAGTACTTC. Amino acid sequence: CASSKGTSGRGEQYF.

This clone turned up a few times. The genes are TRBV12-5 and TRBJ1-4; no clear D. The CDR3 covers 13 residues. Germline CDR1 and CDR2: LGHNT and FRNRAP. CDR3 residues: CASTQSTNEKLFF. CDR3 DNA sequence: TGTGCCAGCACGCAGTCAACTAATGAAAAACTGTTTTTT.

The gene calls are TRBV28 and TRBJ2-7; D is unresolved. Germline V gene data show CDR1 as MDHEN and CDR2 as SYDVKM. Trimming shortened V by 0 bases and J by 5 bases, and 5 bases separated the two germline ends. The CDR3 totals 12 residues. The CDR3 spells CASSLWVDEQYF. The CDR3 DNA sequence: TGTGCCAGCAGTTTATGGGTGGACGAGCAGTACTTC.

This clone was detected once. The J gene is TRBJ2-3, the V gene TRBV29-1, with 7 bases matching TRBD1. Unmatched junction bases numbered 2, after V lost 6 bases and J lost 2 bases. This CDR3 is built from 12 residues. Germline CDR1 is SQVTM and CDR2 is ANQGSEA. The CDR3 loop is CSVGQDTDTQYF. CDR3 in DNA: TGCAGCGTCGGACAGGACACAGATACGCAGTATTTT.

This clone appeared once. The genes are TRBV14 and TRBJ1-2; TRBD1 might be the D (5 bases). The V end was cut by 0 bases, the J end by 5 bases, with 22 bases between. The CDR3 has 18 residues. The V gene's germline CDR1 is SGHDN and CDR2 FVKESK. The chain's CDR3 is CASSQDAGPYSGPYGYTF. CDR3 nucleotide sequence: TGTGCCAGCAGCCAAGATGCGGGGCCCTATTCTGGCCCTTATGGCTACACCTTC.

Judged by abundance, this clone is medium-sized. This rearrangement joins TRBV11-3 to TRBJ1-3; D not resolved. The CDR3 runs to 14 residues. From germline, CDR1 is SGHNT and CDR2 YENEEA. The germline V and J ends were trimmed by 5 bases and 4 bases, with 12 bases remaining between them. In nucleotides, the CDR3 is TGTGCCAGCAGCCCGAAATGGTTGGGAAACACCATATATTTT. As protein: CASSPKWLGNTIYF.

In its sample, this clone was seen a few times. The rearrangement links TRBV5-2 to TRBJ1-5. TRBV5-2 is designated a pseudogene. CDR3 size: 13 residues. The CDR3 loop is CASSLFGDQPQHF. The DNA for the CDR3 is TGTGCCAGCAGCTTATTCGGGGATCAGCCCCAGCATTTT.

This clone was picked up a small number of times. V is TRBV14 and J is TRBJ1-6; D gene ambiguous. The germline V gene encodes CDR1 SGHDN and CDR2 FVKESK. V was cut by 4 bases and J by 9 bases, with 13 bases left in between. The CDR3 extends over 14 amino acids. The CDR3 nucleotides read TGTGCCAGCAGCCGGGAACTCGGCGGTTCACCCCTCCACTTT. This sequence encodes CASSRELGGSPLHF.

The chain uses TRBV15 and TRBJ1-6; possibly TRBD1 for D (5 bases). This CDR3 has 15 residues. Trimming took off 0 bases at V and 10 bases at J, with 13 bases between the two ends. Germline V lookup: CDR1 LNHNV, CDR2 YYDKDF (reference sequence). The CDR3 coding sequence is TGTGCCACCAGCAGAGATAGGGATGGGACCTCACCCCTCCACTTT. Protein: CATSRDRDGTSPLHF.

The rearrangement uses TRBV29-1 and TRBJ2-7; 9 bases match TRBD2. The ends lost 7 bases at V and 3 bases at J; junction bases unmatched: 4. The CDR3 loop spans 12 amino acids. CDR1 is SQVTM and CDR2 is ANQGSEA in the germline V gene. The CDR3, as DNA: TGCAGCGCCCGGACTAGCGACTACGAGCAGTACTTC. The encoded protein is CSARTSDYEQYF.

The V and J genes are TRBV28 and TRBJ2-3; TRBD1 might be the D (6 bases). The CDR3 covers 13 residues. V lost 7 bases to trimming and J lost 3 bases, with 11 bases between them. Germline CDR1 is MDHEN and CDR2 is SYDVKM. CDR3: CASKSQGTDTQYF. The CDR3, as DNA: TGTGCCAGCAAAAGCCAGGGGACAGATACGCAGTATTTT. Full variable domain (missing parts from reference TRBV28 and TRBJ2-3): DVKVTQSSRYLVKRTGEKVFLECVQDMDHENMFWYRQDPGLGLRLIYFSYDVKMKEKGDIPEGYSVSREKKERFSLILESASTNQTSMYLCASKSQGTDTQYFGPGTRLTVL.

This chain links TRBV19 with TRBJ2-2, with D unclear. V lost 5 bases and J lost 3, with 13 bases in between. The CDR3 sequence is 15 residues long. Looked up from germline, CDR1 is LNHDA and CDR2 is SQIVND (reference sequence). DNA for the CDR3: TGTGCCAGTAGTGACGCAACACGGGACACCGGGGAGCTGTTTTTT. Its translation is CASSDATRDTGELFF.

A few counts support this clone. The rearrangement links TRBV12-5 to TRBJ2-2, with D possibly TRBD1 on 5 matching bases. Germline V lookup: CDR1 LGHNT, CDR2 FRNRAP. The CDR3 has 16 amino acids. The CDR3 loop is CASTPRQSANTGELFF. The DNA of the CDR3 is TGTGCCAGCACACCCCGACAGTCCGCGAACACCGGGGAGCTGTTTTTT.